This entry features one T cell receptor beta chain sequence. A universal primer site was added by template switching, and unique molecular identifiers were carried by the cDNA. From the 5' RACE reads, TCRdb called clonotypes with MiXCR, one entry per CDR3 protein. Of roughly 1,500,000 distinct CDR3 sequences in the sample, 32% were seen once. This entry comes from a study of identical twins. Per the germline V gene, CDR1 is KGHSH and CDR2 is LQKENI. Trimming left V 6 bases short and J 0 bases short, with 18 bases between. This CDR3 contains 17 residues. This TCR came from a newborn girl in good health. The sequencing input was cord blood. The genes are TRBV18 and TRBJ1-3; no clear D. The CDR3: CASSLPRRLHSGNTIYF. The CDR3 DNA reads TGTGCCAGCTCCCTACCCCGCAGGCTACACTCTGGAAACACCATATATTTT.